The 26 T cell receptor beta chains given below trace back to one sample, sequenced in a study of tumor and adjacent non-tumor tissue in lung cancer. The library came from three nested PCR rounds adapted from ARM-PCR protocols. TCRdb analysed the multiplex PCR reads with MiXCR anew, one entry per CDR3 protein. The sample yields tens of thousands of distinct CDR3 sequences, around 70% seen once. The template was RNA from unsorted bulk tissue. Input material: lung tumor tissue. These receptor sequences come from a woman in her seventies with non-small cell lung cancer.

With regard to this clonotype: A read error may account for a junction end that differs from germline. The chain is built from TRBV5-4 and TRBJ1-2; D is possibly TRBD1 (6 bases). There are 15 residues in the CDR3. Germline V gene sequence: CDR1 SGHNT, CDR2 YYREEE (reference sequence). The CDR3 coding sequence is TGTGCAAGCAGCTTGGGGGGACCAGGGGTGGCTGGCTACATCTTC. This translates into CASSLGGPGVAGYIF.

This chain's CDR3 is CSVTRDSPYEQYF. The DNA of the CDR3 is TGCAGCGTTACCCGGGACAGTCCCTACGAGCAGTACTTC. The J gene is TRBJ2-7, the V gene TRBV29-1, with TRBD1 identical over 7 bases. The germline CDR1 and CDR2 sequences are SQVTM and ANQGSEA. The CDR3 spans 13 residues. Unmatched junction bases numbered 6, after V lost 5 bases and J lost 2 bases.

In this sample, this clonotype turned up many times. The rearrangement links TRBV5-1 to TRBJ1-2; D gene uncertain. V was trimmed by 2 bases and J by 3 bases, leaving 11 bases between them. In germline, CDR1 is SGHRS, CDR2 YFSETQ. The CDR3 has 14 residues. The CDR3 DNA follows: TGCGCCAGCAGCTTCCTACCGAGGGACTATGGCTACACCTTC. Encoded protein: CASSFLPRDYGYTF. Based on the CDR3 plus reference TRBV5-1 and TRBJ1-2, the full variable domain is KAGVTQTPRYLIKTRGQQVTLSCSPISGHRSVSWYQQTPGQGLQFLFEYFSETQRNKGNFPGRFSGRQFSNSRSEMNVSTLELGDSALYLCASSFLPRDYGYTFGSGTRLTVV.

Of note for this clonotype: One junction end disagrees with the germline gene, perhaps due to a read error. The V and J genes are TRBV5-5 and TRBJ2-5; 7 bases align to TRBD1. Germline CDR1 is SGHKS and CDR2 is YYEKEE (reference sequence). CDR3 length: 15 residues. CDR3 nucleotide sequence: TGCGCCAGCAGCTTGAGTCAGGGGGTCCAAGAGATCCAGTACTTC. Translating gives CASSLSQGVQEIQYF.

The chain recombines TRBV6-1 with TRBJ2-1; D might be TRBD2 (6 bases). The V end was cut by 5 bases, the J end by 7 bases, with 21 bases between. This CDR3 has 16 residues. Germline V gene lookup returns CDR1 MNHNS and CDR2 SASEGT. CDR3 protein: CASSQSGRGKDNEQFF. In DNA, the CDR3 is TGTGCCAGCAGTCAATCCGGGAGAGGGAAGGATAATGAGCAGTTCTTC.

A note on this clonotype: The conserved phenylalanine or tryptophan normally closing the CDR3 is absent here, so this likely arose from a read error. This chain links TRBV11-3 with TRBJ2-7, with 12 bases fitting TRBD1. V gave up 6 bases and J gave up 0 bases; unmatched junction bases: 6. This CDR3 is built from 16 residues. Germline CDR1 reads SGHNT; CDR2 reads YENEEA. The CDR3 nucleotides are TGTGCCAGCAGTTCGGGACAGGGGGCCCCCTCCTACGAGCAGTACTTG. Residues: CASSSGQGAPSYEQYL.

This clonotype was recorded once. One junction end does not reproduce the germline sequence, and a read error may be involved. This chain joins TRBV10-1 and TRBJ1-2; TRBD1 might be the D (5 bases). This CDR3 has 13 residues. Germline loops: CDR1 WNHNN, CDR2 SYGVQD (reference sequence). The chain's CDR3 is CASSERPTAGYIF. The CDR3, as DNA: TGCGCCAGCAGTGAGCGACCGACAGCTGGCTACATATTC.

Comments on this clonotype: It may be a read error: a sequence one base away is much more abundant. This chain joins TRBV5-1 and TRBJ2-7; a possible D gene is TRBD2 (6 bases). CDR1 is SGHRS and CDR2 is YFSETQ in the germline V gene. The CDR3 runs 14 residues. V was clipped by 6 bases and J by 3 bases, with 16 bases between them. The CDR3 sequence: CASMAEGLSYEQYF. In DNA form, the CDR3 reads TGCGCCAGCATGGCGGAGGGGTTAAGCTACGAGCAGTACTTC.

The V call is TRBV20-1, the J call TRBJ1-1, with 9 bases identical to TRBD1. J was trimmed by 3 bases and V by 7 bases; bases with no gene match: 6. This CDR3 region has 13 residues. CDR1 is DFQATT, CDR2 SNEGSKA, per germline (reference sequence). The CDR3 protein is CSVIRDRDTEAFF. The CDR3 bases are TGCAGTGTCATCCGGGACAGGGACACTGAAGCTTTCTTT.

Notes on this clonotype: This may come from a read error, since a much larger clone is one base off. This rearrangement joins TRBV28 to TRBJ1-1; D is possibly TRBD1 (5 bases). Trimming took off 10 bases at V and 0 bases at J, with 21 bases between the two ends. The CDR3 contains 16 residues. Germline loops: CDR1 MDHEN, CDR2 SYDVKM. CDR3 region: CANIHMGGSLNTEAFF. CDR3 bases: TGTGCCAACATTCACATGGGGGGGTCGCTGAACACTGAAGCTTTCTTT.

This chain joins TRBV28 and TRBJ2-1, with D perhaps matching TRBD2 (5 bases). Germline-derived CDR1 and CDR2 are MDHEN and SYDVKM. V was shortened by 1 base and J by 2 bases, with 21 bases between the two germline ends. The CDR3 spans 19 residues. The CDR3 here is CASSLSPWLGSETYNEQFF. The DNA of the CDR3 is TGTGCCAGCAGTTTATCTCCTTGGTTAGGTAGCGAGACCTACAATGAGCAGTTCTTC.

The chain joins TRBV10-3 to TRBJ2-3, with D uncertain. This CDR3 is 14 amino acids long. Germline CDR1 and CDR2: ENHRY and SYGVKD. Here the CDR3 DNA reads TGTACCTCCCATAGGGATAGAACGACAGATACGCAGTATTTT. Its translation is CTSHRDRTTDTQYF.

The V gene is TRBV13, the J gene TRBJ2-7, with 8 bases lining up with TRBD2. The CDR3 extends over 14 amino acids. The germline CDR1 and CDR2 sequences are PRHDT and FYEKMQ (reference sequence). V was clipped by 7 bases and J by 3 bases; unmatched bases: 8. CDR3 coding DNA: TGTGCCAGCAACACTCGGGCGGGAGGCTACGAGCAGTACTTC. Translated, it gives CASNTRAGGYEQYF.

Points on this clonotype: The junction does not match germline at one end; this may be a read error. V gene TRBV11-2 combines with J gene TRBJ2-2; possible D gene TRBD2, 5 bases. This CDR3 has 12 residues. Germline V lookup: CDR1 SGHAT, CDR2 FQNNGV. CDR3 nucleotides: TGTGTCAGCAGTTTCAACACCGGGGAGCTGTTCTTT. Translated, it gives CVSSFNTGELFF.

This chain uses TRBV20-1 with TRBJ2-5; D may be TRBD1 (6 bases). The CDR3 has 23 amino acids. V dropped 0 bases and J dropped 0 bases, with 35 bases sitting between them. Germline V gene lookup returns CDR1 DFQATT and CDR2 SNEGSKA (reference sequence). The CDR3 here is CSARDLLRQGKDSPEKNQETQYF. CDR3 sequence (DNA): TGCAGTGCTAGAGATTTGTTACGTCAGGGGAAAGATTCCCCGGAAAAAAACCAAGAGACCCAGTACTTC.

This clonotype showed up just a few times. This may come from a read error, since a much larger clone is one base off. The V call is TRBV28, the J call TRBJ2-1, with TRBD2 matching over 8 bases. Germline CDR1 is MDHEN and CDR2 is SYDVKM. The CDR3 is 16 residues long. The CDR3 sequence: CTSSVTSVRGGYEQFF. In DNA form, the CDR3 reads TGTACCAGCAGTGTGACTAGCGTTCGAGGAGGGTATGAGCAGTTCTTC.

The table lists this clonotype with a few counts. Germline is not matched at one junction end, which may reflect a read error. The CDR3, as DNA: TGTGTCATCAGCCCCGGGACGGACTATGGCTACACCTTC. As protein: CVISPGTDYGYTF. The chain employs TRBV10-3 and TRBJ1-2; a possible D gene is TRBD1 (5 bases). The CDR3 runs to 13 residues. Germline V gene data show CDR1 as ENHRY and CDR2 as SYGVKD.

Within the sample, this clonotype is medium-sized (0.01 to 0.1%). This rearrangement joins TRBV4-1 to TRBJ1-2; no definite D call. The germline V gene encodes CDR1 MGHRA and CDR2 YSYEKL. Trimming stripped 3 bases from V and 3 bases from J, with 11 bases between. The CDR3 extends over 14 amino acids. CDR3 sequence reads: CASSHEARDYGYTF. The CDR3 nucleotides read TGCGCCAGCAGCCATGAGGCCCGAGACTATGGCTACACCTTC.

The gene calls are TRBV29-1 and TRBJ1-1, with D possibly TRBD1 on 6 matching bases. The germline V gene has CDR1 SQVTM and CDR2 ANQGSEA. The CDR3 sequence is 12 residues long. With 6 bases removed from V and 7 bases from J, the gap between germline ends came to 15 bases. The DNA for the CDR3 is TGCAGCGTATCTAGAGGGACACATGAAGCTTTCTTT. Translation: CSVSRGTHEAFF.

A remark on this clonotype: One junction end does not reproduce the germline sequence, and a read error may be involved. The chain has TRBV4-2 and TRBJ2-2; 9 nucleotides align to TRBD1. There are 18 residues in the CDR3. Germline CDR1 reads LGHNA; CDR2 reads YNFKEQ. CDR3 coding DNA: TGTGCCAGCAGCCAAGGGGGACAGGGCGGAATGGGCACCGGGGAGCTGTTATTT. Translation: CASSQGGQGGMGTGELLF.

The rearrangement joins TRBV6-6 to TRBJ2-7; D unresolved. The CDR3 runs to 16 residues. V lost 11 bases and J 2 bases, leaving 25 bases between the germline ends. Germline CDR1 reads MNHNY; CDR2 reads SVGAGI (reference sequence). CDR3 sequence reads: CAGGSDREPTPYEQYF. CDR3 nucleotides: TGTGCCGGCGGTTCGGATAGGGAACCCACCCCCTACGAGCAGTACTTC.

Points on this clonotype: A clone one base away is much larger, so this may be a read error. The chain recombines TRBV19 with TRBJ1-1; D remains unclear. From germline, CDR1 is LNHDA and CDR2 SQIVND (reference sequence). The CDR3 loop spans 13 amino acids. Here the CDR3 reads CANSIRVNTEAFF. CDR3 coding DNA: TGTGCCAATAGTATTAGGGTGAACACTGAAGCTTTCTTT.

Regarding this clonotype: A clone one base away is much larger, so this may be a read error. In DNA, the CDR3 is TGTACCAGCAGTTTCGCGGACAGGTCACATTATGGCTACACCTTC. It codes for CTSSFADRSHYGYTF. J is TRBJ1-2 and V is TRBV28; 7 nucleotides line up with TRBD1. This CDR3 is 15 amino acids long. Germline V lookup: CDR1 MDHEN, CDR2 SYDVKM.

The V call is TRBV11-1, the J call TRBJ2-1, with 12 bases matching TRBD2. V was clipped by 1 base and J by 2 bases; unmatched bases: 3. CDR3 size: 17 residues. CDR1 is SGHAT, CDR2 FQDESV, per germline (reference sequence). The CDR3 protein is CASSLELAGGPYNEQFF. DNA for the CDR3: TGTGCCAGCAGCTTAGAGCTAGCGGGAGGGCCCTACAATGAGCAGTTCTTC.

This clonotype has just one count. This sequence may be a read error, since a much larger clone differs from it by one base. This chain connects TRBV6-4 to TRBJ1-2; D unresolved. CDR3 length: 13 amino acids. Germline V gene sequence: CDR1 MRHNA, CDR2 SNTAGT. The CDR3 bases are TGTGTCAGCAGTGACTCTGTAGGGAGAGGCTACACCTTC. It translates to CVSSDSVGRGYTF.

The chain couples TRBV5-1 to TRBJ2-3; a weak D match, TRBD2 (6 bases). The V gene lost 4 bases and the J gene lost 5 bases, with 14 bases spanning the gap. The CDR3 loop spans 14 amino acids. The V gene's germline CDR1 is SGHRS and CDR2 YFSETQ. CDR3 amino acids: CASSDLARIDTQYF. The CDR3 DNA reads as TGCGCCAGCAGCGACCTAGCGAGAATAGATACGCAGTATTTT.